A selection of T cell receptor beta chains follows, all from one sample in a study of blood T cell repertoires in COVID-19. Profiling relied on immunoSEQ multiplex PCR, and the TCRdb table lists in-frame clones only, not all of them. The table has around 300,000 clones, approximately 88% seen once. Sequencing was performed on peripheral blood. These receptors all stem from a man between 50 and 59 years old with acute or convalescent COVID-19. CDR3s include the opening cysteine and the closing phenylalanine or tryptophan. Fields, in order: CDR3 DNA, CDR3 protein, D gene, J gene, V gene, CDR3 length, clone size. A D gene is named only where the DNA matches it firmly. Only some rows state a clone size, as once, few, many or a class for expanded clones.

TGCAGTGCTAGTTTCACTAGCGGGGCCTCAGATACGCAGTATTTT,CSASFTSGASDTQYF,TRBD2,TRBJ2-3,TRBV20-1,15,NA
TGTGCCAGCAGGCGACAGGGGAATAACTATGGCTACACCTTC,CASRRQGNNYGYTF,TRBD1,TRBJ1-2,TRBV27,14,NA
TGTGCCAGCAGCTCGGATAGCGGGGGAGCCGGGGAGCTGTTTTTT,CASSSDSGGAGELFF,TRBD2,TRBJ2-2,TRBV5-4,15,once
TGTGCCAGCTCTCCTGATTGGCAGGGGCTGAACACTGAAGCTTTCTTT,CASSPDWQGLNTEAFF,NA,TRBJ1-1,TRBV18,16,NA
TGTGCCAGCAGCTTATCGGGACATCCTAATGAAAAACTGTTTTTT,CASSLSGHPNEKLFF,NA,TRBJ1-4,TRBV7-9,15,NA
TGTGCCAGCAGTGGCGCGGCTAACTATGGCTACACCTTC,CASSGAANYGYTF,NA,TRBJ1-2,TRBV25-1,13,NA
TGTGCCAGCAGTTACGAGGGTGCGACTGAAGCTTTCTTT,CASSYEGATEAFF,NA,TRBJ1-1,TRBV6-5,13,NA
TGTGCCAGCAGCTTGGCTAGTCAGCCCCAGCATTTT,CASSLASQPQHF,NA,TRBJ1-5,TRBV5-8,12,many
TGTGCCAGCAGCGCAGGGGCCGGGCAGCCCCAGCATTTT,CASSAGAGQPQHF,NA,TRBJ1-5,TRBV5-4,13,NA
TGTGCCAGCAGCTTTAGGACAGGGGGACCAGATACGCAGTATTTT,CASSFRTGGPDTQYF,TRBD1,TRBJ2-3,TRBV5-4,15,NA
TGTGCCAGCATGGGGGGGGGCTACACCATATATTTT,CASMGGGYTIYF,NA,TRBJ1-3,TRBV12-3/TRBV12-4,12,NA
TGTGCCAGCAGCCCCACAGGGGGCTCCGGTTTGATTTTCCTCCACTTT,CASSPTGGSGLIFLHF,TRBD1,TRBJ1-6,TRBV7-8,16,NA
TGCGCCAGCAGCTGGGAGTCCCACGGCACAGATACGCAGTATTTT,CASSWESHGTDTQYF,NA,TRBJ2-3,TRBV5-1,15,NA
TGTGCCAGCAGCTTACCAGGGGCCTACAATGAGCAGTTCTTC,CASSLPGAYNEQFF,NA,TRBJ2-1,TRBV7-6,14,once
TGTGCCAGCAGGGACGGAGCGGATGAAAAACTGTTTTTT,CASRDGADEKLFF,NA,TRBJ1-4,TRBV27,13,NA
TGTGCCAGCAGCCATGAGCGAAGGGGGCTAGGATATGGCTACACCTTC,CASSHERRGLGYGYTF,TRBD1,TRBJ1-2,TRBV7-8,16,NA
TGTGCCAGCAGCCCCGGGGATCCTAACTATGGCTACACCTTC,CASSPGDPNYGYTF,NA,TRBJ1-2,TRBV5-6,14,NA
TGTGCCAGCAGCTTGCCGCGTTCAGATACGCAGTATTTT,CASSLPRSDTQYF,NA,TRBJ2-3,TRBV5-4,13,NA
TGTGCCAGTAACCGGGACAGGGGGCTTGGAGGCTATGGCTACACCTTC,CASNRDRGLGGYGYTF,TRBD1,TRBJ1-2,TRBV19,16,NA
TGTGCCAGCAGCTTGTCGCGGATCCGCAATCAGCCCCAGCATTTT,CASSLSRIRNQPQHF,NA,TRBJ1-5,TRBV5-5,15,NA
TGTGCCAGCAGGGGGGGACCTCAGCCCCAGCATTTT,CASRGGPQPQHF,NA,TRBJ1-5,TRBV12-3/TRBV12-4,12,NA
TGTGCCAGCAGTTCGGGCTTCATTCGGGGGCAGCCCCAGCATTTT,CASSSGFIRGQPQHF,NA,TRBJ1-5,TRBV2,15,many
TGTGCCAGCAGCTTCACGACTCCTTATTCACCCCTCCACTTT,CASSFTTPYSPLHF,NA,TRBJ1-6,TRBV6-5,14,NA
TGTGCCAGCAGCTTACCCGGGACAGGGGCGGCGGAGGAAAAACTGTTTTTT,CASSLPGTGAAEEKLFF,TRBD1,TRBJ1-4,TRBV5-8,17,NA
TGTGCCAGCTCGAGAGGAAGGACAACCACCGGGGAGCTGTTTTTT,CASSRGRTTTGELFF,NA,TRBJ2-2,TRBV5-4,15,many
TGTGCCAGCAGCTTGGACAGGTCGCCTAATAATTCACCCCTCCACTTT,CASSLDRSPNNSPLHF,NA,TRBJ1-6,TRBV5-4,16,NA
TGTGCCAGCAGCTCCTCCGGGGACGAGCAGTACTTC,CASSSSGDEQYF,NA,TRBJ2-7,TRBV7-9,12,NA
TGCGCCAGCAAATTGGTTTTTGACAGGTACACAGATACGCAGTATTTT,CASKLVFDRYTDTQYF,NA,TRBJ2-3,TRBV5-1,16,NA
TGTGCAGAGGTCCGATTTGAGAACACTGAAGCTTTCTTT,CAEVRFENTEAFF,NA,TRBJ1-1,TRBV30,13,NA
TGTGCCACTTCTCCGGGACTTTTTTCATCAGGGAGCAATCAGCCCCAGCATTTT,CATSPGLFSSGSNQPQHF,NA,TRBJ1-5,TRBV19,18,NA
TGCGCCAGCAGGCCCGCTAGCGGGGGGGCCCCAGATACGCAGTATTTT,CASRPASGGAPDTQYF,TRBD2,TRBJ2-3,TRBV10-2,16,NA
TGTGCCAGCAGACCGGAGGGCGGTGAAGCTTTCTTT,CASRPEGGEAFF,NA,TRBJ1-1,TRBV12-3/TRBV12-4,12,NA
TGTGCCAGCAGCCAGGGACAGGCCGCTCAGTATTTT,CASSQGQAAQYF,TRBD1,TRBJ1-3,TRBV3-1/TRBV3-2,12,NA
TGTGCCAGCAGCACCCGACAGGCATACTCCTACGAGCAGTACTTC,CASSTRQAYSYEQYF,NA,TRBJ2-7,TRBV21-1,15,NA
TGCGCCAGCAGCTTGGACCCAGGGTTGGGTTCACCCCTCCACTTT,CASSLDPGLGSPLHF,NA,TRBJ1-6,TRBV5-1,15,NA
TGTGCCAGCAGCTCGCTAGGGGGAGTTGAGCAGTTCTTC,CASSSLGGVEQFF,NA,TRBJ2-1,TRBV7-2,13,NA
TGCGCCAGCAGCGGACAGGGGATAGATACGCAGTATTTT,CASSGQGIDTQYF,TRBD1,TRBJ2-3,TRBV5-1,13,NA
TGTGCCAGCAGTGTGGGGTGGGGCTTCGATCGTCCAGATACGCAGTATTTT,CASSVGWGFDRPDTQYF,NA,TRBJ2-3,TRBV2,17,NA
TGTGCCAGCAGTGAAGCTCCCGGGGGAGGAGAGCAGTTCTTC,CASSEAPGGGEQFF,NA,TRBJ2-1,TRBV6-1,14,NA
TGTGCCAGCAGCCAGGGGAGGAGGACTGAAGCTTTCTTT,CASSQGRRTEAFF,NA,TRBJ1-1,TRBV3-1/TRBV3-2,13,NA
TGTGCCAGCAGTTTACGGTTGACCGGGGAGCTGTTTTTT,CASSLRLTGELFF,NA,TRBJ2-2,TRBV14,13,NA
TGTGCCAGCAGCTTAGTAGCGGGGGGCGTCGTCAATGAGCAGTTCTTC,CASSLVAGGVVNEQFF,TRBD2,TRBJ2-1,TRBV7-2,16,NA
TGTGCCAGCAGTGTAAGGACAGGGAAGCAGGCGAACACTGAAGCTTTCTTT,CASSVRTGKQANTEAFF,TRBD1,TRBJ1-1,TRBV2,17,NA
TGTGCCAGCAGAAGGGACATCTATGGCTACACCTTC,CASRRDIYGYTF,NA,TRBJ1-2,TRBV2,12,once
TGTGCCAGCAGCTTCTGGCGGTCACCCCTCCACTTT,CASSFWRSPLHF,NA,TRBJ1-6,TRBV5-6,12,NA
TGCAGTGCTCCCCAGTACTACGAGCAGTACTTC,CSAPQYYEQYF,NA,TRBJ2-7,TRBV20-1,11,NA
TGCGCCAGCAGCTTGGGACAGATCAATCAGCCCCAGCATTTT,CASSLGQINQPQHF,NA,TRBJ1-5,TRBV5-1,14,NA
TGTGCCAGCAGCCAAGATTTTATGTACAGGAAGGAGACTGAAGCTTTCTTT,CASSQDFMYRKETEAFF,NA,TRBJ1-1,TRBV3-1/TRBV3-2,17,NA
TGTGCCAGCAGCTCTCTCGCCCTAGCGGGGATCAATGAGCAGTTCTTC,CASSSLALAGINEQFF,TRBD2,TRBJ2-1,TRBV7-9,16,once
TGTGCCAGCAGCTTACAGGGGCAGGGTGTCTACGAGCAGTACTTC,CASSLQGQGVYEQYF,NA,TRBJ2-7,TRBV7-3,15,NA
TGTGCCAGCAGCCGCGAAAGGGGTCGCGGGGAGCTGTTTTTT,CASSRERGRGELFF,NA,TRBJ2-2,TRBV3-1/TRBV3-2,14,NA